Within the sample, the clone carrying this T cell receptor (beta chain) is large. Antigen: not known. The CDR3 loop spans 18 amino acids. Trimming pared 1 base from V and 8 bases from J, leaving 26 bases between. The germline V gene has CDR1 SGHDN and CDR2 FVKESK. These data are taken from a study of chemoradiotherapy in HPV16-positive cancers. Study-wide results and limits: In HPV16-positive patients, HPV-responsive T-cell expansion tracked better recurrence-free survival.

The protocol was immunoSEQ multiplex PCR, while the TCRdb copy is restricted to in-frame clones and leaves out a portion. The table has about 8,100 clones, about three quarters seen once. The chain links TRBV14 to TRBJ1-2; TRBD1 is a possible D gene (5 bases). The sequence derives from a human donor with HPV-associated anogenital cancer. Sampling was performed from a patient who underwent chemoradiotherapy. CDR3 DNA sequence: TGTGCCAGCAGCCAAGTACAAGGCGAGCCGGTGAGCCGGGGGGGCTACACCTTC. This encodes CASSQVQGEPVSRGGYTF.